The 23 T cell receptor beta chains presented below share a single source sample, sequenced in a study of T cell responses to AZD1222 COVID-19 vaccine. Assay used: immunoSEQ multiplex PCR; TCRdb lists only in-frame clones, some missing. The sample yields about 110,000 clones, just under 95% seen once. Specimen: peripheral blood, collected 28 days after the second AZD1222 dose. The receptors originated from an adult who received the AZD1222 COVID-19 vaccine.

The V gene is TRBV6-2 or TRBV6-3, the J gene TRBJ2-1; weak D call: TRBD2 (5 bases). V shed 3 bases and J shed 8 bases, with 8 bases lying between them. This CDR3 has 12 residues. Germline V lookup: CDR1 MNHEY, CDR2 SVGEGT. CDR3 in amino acids: CASSYSGDEQFF. The DNA for the CDR3 is TGTGCCAGCAGTTATTCCGGGGATGAGCAGTTCTTC.

V usage is TRBV7-2 and J usage is TRBJ2-3; the match to TRBD1 covers 9 bases. Germline V gene sequence: CDR1 SGHTA, CDR2 FQGNSA. The CDR3 consists of 16 residues. The V gene end was trimmed by 5 bases and the J gene end by 3 bases; junction bases not matched to a gene: 9. The CDR3 region is CASSLLPGQGTDTQYF. CDR3 nucleotide sequence: TGTGCCAGCAGCCTATTACCGGGACAGGGAACAGATACGCAGTATTTT. Looking up the rest from reference TRBV7-2 and TRBJ2-3 gives the full variable domain: GAGVSQSPSNKVTEKGKDVELRCDPISGHTALYWYRQSLGQGLEFLIYFQGNSAPDKSGLPSDRFSAERTGGSVSTLTIQRTQQEDSAVYLCASSLLPGQGTDTQYFGPGTRLTVL.

This sequence joins TRBV19 and TRBJ2-7; 7 bases agree with TRBD1. The CDR3 sequence is 15 residues long. V trimming: 5 bases; J trimming: 0 bases; junction bases outside the gene matches: 7. Looked up from germline, CDR1 is LNHDA and CDR2 is SQIVND (reference sequence). In DNA form, the CDR3 reads TGTGCCAGTAGTCCTAGGGACAGAAGCTCCTACGAGCAGTACTTC. Protein: CASSPRDRSSYEQYF.

The chain recombines TRBV18 with TRBJ2-3; D uncertain. The V gene lost 6 bases and the J gene lost 0 bases, with 13 bases spanning the gap. This CDR3 has 15 amino acids. CDR1 is KGHSH, CDR2 LQKENI, per germline. CDR3: CASSPGTPSTDTQYF. The DNA of the CDR3 is TGTGCCAGCTCCCCGGGCACACCTAGCACAGATACGCAGTATTTT.

The chain uses TRBV27 and TRBJ1-5; 8 bases line up with TRBD1. The CDR3 length is 19 residues. CDR1 MNHEY and CDR2 SMNVEV come from the germline V gene (reference sequence). Germline trimming cut 7 bases from V and 0 bases from J; bases unmatched to any gene: 17. CDR3 residues: CASMSRGLKALDSNQPQHF. DNA for the CDR3: TGTGCCAGCATGAGCAGGGGGCTTAAAGCATTAGATAGCAATCAGCCCCAGCATTTT.

The count of this clone is one. The chain links TRBV18 to TRBJ2-7, with a possible D match to TRBD2 (6 bases). Trimming left V 5 bases short and J 3 bases short, with 20 bases between. The CDR3 length is 16 residues. Germline V CDR1 and CDR2: KGHSH, LQKENI. CDR3 in DNA: TGTGCCAGCTCAGCCCTCGGGACTGTGGGTTTCTACGAGCAGTACTTC. Translation: CASSALGTVGFYEQYF.

The J gene is TRBJ1-5, the V gene TRBV6-4; D perhaps matches TRBD1 (6 bases). Per germline, CDR1 MRHNA and CDR2 SNTAGT. V was trimmed by 3 bases and J by 1 base, leaving 7 bases between them. There are 14 residues in the CDR3. CDR3 sequence reads: CASSDGQSNQPQHF. The CDR3 nucleotides are TGTGCCAGCAGTGATGGACAGAGCAATCAGCCCCAGCATTTT.

This clone has a single count. V and J are TRBV6-5 and TRBJ1-1; 7 nucleotides agree with TRBD1. The CDR3 is made up of 13 amino acids. The J segment lost 3 bases and the V segment lost 4 bases, leaving 2 bases of the junction unmatched. Germline assignment: CDR1 MNHEY and CDR2 SVGAGI. The CDR3 loop is CASSWDSYTEAFF. In DNA, the CDR3 is TGTGCCAGCAGTTGGGACAGCTACACTGAAGCTTTCTTT.

J is TRBJ2-7 and V is TRBV29-1, with D unclear. Germline CDR1 SQVTM, CDR2 ANQGSEA. CDR3 length: 12 residues. V lost 3 bases and J lost 1, with 7 bases in between. The CDR3 loop reads CSVDLGSYEQYF. As DNA, the CDR3 is TGCAGCGTTGACCTCGGGTCCTACGAGCAGTACTTC.

The chain is built from TRBV4-1 and TRBJ1-2, with TRBD1 matching 10 bases. Germline CDR1 reads MGHRA; CDR2 reads YSYEKL. Unmatched junction bases numbered 8, after V lost 2 bases and J lost 8 bases. The CDR3 is made up of 15 amino acids. The CDR3 region is CASSQPSGTGEGYTF. In DNA, the CDR3 is TGCGCCAGCAGCCAACCCTCCGGGACAGGGGAAGGCTACACCTTC.

This clone was picked up a small number of times. The chain has TRBV6-1 and TRBJ1-5, with a tentative D call TRBD1 (5 bases). The CDR3 has 15 residues. V dropped 2 bases and J dropped 5 bases, with 13 bases sitting between them. Germline CDR1 is MNHNS and CDR2 is SASEGT. This CDR3 is CASSEWSRADQPQHF. The CDR3 nucleotides read TGTGCCAGCAGTGAATGGTCCAGGGCTGATCAGCCCCAGCATTTT.

The CDR3 DNA reads TGCAGCTTGACCGGGACAGACCAAGAGACCCAGTACTTC. Encoded protein: CSLTGTDQETQYF. This chain connects TRBV29-1 to TRBJ2-5; 7 bases align to TRBD1. The V segment lost 8 bases and the J segment 0 bases; nucleotides outside the gene matches: 6. CDR3 length equals 13 residues. Germline CDR1 reads SQVTM; CDR2 reads ANQGSEA.

The V call is TRBV24-1, the J call TRBJ2-3, with D possibly being TRBD1 (5 bases). Trimming shortened V by 3 bases and J by 2 bases, and 11 bases separated the two germline ends. The CDR3 totals 15 residues. Per germline, CDR1 KGHDR and CDR2 SFDVKD. CDR3 residues: CATSDQGRVTDTQYF. The CDR3 DNA is TGTGCCACCAGTGATCAGGGTCGCGTCACAGATACGCAGTATTTT.

This chain links TRBV5-4 with TRBJ2-5, with D possibly being TRBD2 (7 bases). CDR1 and CDR2 from the germline V gene are SGHNT and YYREEE (reference sequence). The CDR3 covers 15 residues. V was clipped by 4 bases and J by 5 bases, with 18 bases between them. CDR3 region: CASSRGATGGETQYF. CDR3 bases: TGTGCCAGCAGCCGGGGGGCGACCGGCGGGGAGACCCAGTACTTC.

The rearrangement links TRBV9 to TRBJ1-2, with D tentatively TRBD1 (5 bases). The V end was cut by 1 base, the J end by 5 bases, with 15 bases between. Germline values: CDR1 SGDLS, CDR2 YYNGEE. CDR3 length: 15 amino acids. Here the CDR3 DNA reads TGTGCCAGCAGCGTACAAACAGGAGGCCCATATGGCTACACCTTC. Translating gives CASSVQTGGPYGYTF. Supplemented by reference TRBV9 and TRBJ1-2, the full variable domain reads DSGVTQTPKHLITATGQRVTLRCSPRSGDLSVYWYQQSLDQGLQFLIQYYNGEERAKGNILERFSAQQFPDLHSELNLSSLELGDSALYFCASSVQTGGPYGYTFGSGTRLTVV.

The V gene is TRBV7-2, the J gene TRBJ2-5; weak D call: TRBD2 (6 bases). Trimming took 3 bases from V and 7 from J, leaving 12 bases between them. CDR3 length equals 13 residues. CDR1 and CDR2 from the germline V gene are SGHTA and FQGNSA. The CDR3 DNA sequence: TGTGCCAGCAGCTTGGAGGGCTTGGGGACCCAGTACTTC. The encoded protein is CASSLEGLGTQYF.

The chain recombines TRBV5-1 with TRBJ1-2; D perhaps matches TRBD1 (6 bases). This CDR3 contains 15 residues. Germline CDR1 is SGHRS and CDR2 is YFSETQ. Trimming left V 2 bases short and J 8 bases short, with 19 bases between. CDR3: CASSFALGGQGGYTF. In nucleotides, the CDR3 is TGCGCCAGCAGCTTCGCGCTGGGGGGGCAAGGAGGCTACACCTTC.

The chain is built from TRBV4-3 and TRBJ1-5; 8 nucleotides match TRBD1. This CDR3 spans 18 amino acids. The germline CDR1 and CDR2 sequences are LGHNA and YSLEER. V lost 1 base to trimming and J lost 4 bases; unmatched junction nucleotides: 12. As DNA, the CDR3 is TGCGCCAGCAGCCAAGCTAGAGGCGACAGGGGCGGGAATCAGCCCCAGCATTTT. Protein: CASSQARGDRGGNQPQHF.

The chain joins TRBV20-1 to TRBJ2-3, with TRBD2 identical over 7 bases. In germline, CDR1 is DFQATT, CDR2 SNEGSKA (reference sequence). V lost 3 bases, J lost 2 bases, and 8 bases stayed unmatched. This CDR3 is built from 15 residues. The CDR3 region has the DNA TGCAGTGCTAGTCTCCCTAGCGGTAACACAGATACGCAGTATTTT. This translates into CSASLPSGNTDTQYF.

The rearrangement uses TRBV5-1 and TRBJ2-1; 16 nucleotides agree with TRBD2. The CDR3 has 19 residues. From germline, CDR1 is SGHRS and CDR2 YFSETQ. Unmatched junction bases numbered 10, after V lost 1 base and J lost 6 bases. The CDR3 spells CASSLPGTSGGALVNEQFF. In DNA, the CDR3 is TGCGCCAGCAGCTTGCCAGGGACTAGCGGGGGGGCGTTAGTCAATGAGCAGTTCTTC.

The chain uses TRBV5-6 and TRBJ1-6; D call uncertain. The V and J ends lost 4 bases and 0 bases respectively, with 17 bases between them. The CDR3 length is 18 residues. CDR1 is SGHDT, CDR2 YYEEEE, per germline. The CDR3 DNA reads as TGTGCCAGCAGCCGCACCTCGACTGCCCGCTCCTATAATTCACCCCTCCACTTT. It codes for CASSRTSTARSYNSPLHF.

This chain uses TRBV5-1 with TRBJ1-5, with a possible D match to TRBD1 (5 bases). The V and J ends lost 4 bases and 0 bases respectively, with 26 bases between them. The CDR3 is 20 residues long. Germline V gene sequence: CDR1 SGHRS, CDR2 YFSETQ. The CDR3 DNA sequence: TGCGCCAGCAGCCTGCAAACCGGGACGTCAGAAAAACATAGCAATCAGCCCCAGCATTTT. Encoded protein: CASSLQTGTSEKHSNQPQHF.

The chain carries TRBV9 and TRBJ1-6; D possibly corresponds to TRBD1 (6 bases). The CDR3 is made up of 16 amino acids. V was pared by 0 bases and J by 4 bases, with 11 bases between. CDR1 and CDR2 (germline): SGDLS, YYNGEE. The CDR3 loop is CASSVENRDYNSPLHF. CDR3 DNA: TGTGCCAGCAGCGTAGAGAACAGGGATTATAATTCACCCCTCCACTTT.